One sample yielded the 4 T cell receptor beta chains listed below, sequenced in a study of T cell responses to AZD1222 COVID-19 vaccine (dated by TCRdb to about 2021). Library preparation used the immunoSEQ multiplex PCR assay. Sourced from immuneACCESS, this table was stored by TCRdb with only in-frame sequences that have V and J called. A share of the clones is absent; for the studies checked, an unresolved V gene accounts for under half, and the remainder has no known explanation. In all, the sample holds roughly 96,000 clones, and roughly 88% of those were seen once. Roughly 25% of the sample rests with the top ten. What this sample's time point label stands for: baseline before first vaccination. The sample was peripheral blood, taken on day 0 of AZD1222 vaccination. The receptor set was obtained from an adult in good health.

V is TRBV11-2 and J is TRBJ2-7; TRBD1 matches at 10 bases. Germline V CDR1 and CDR2: SGHAT, FQNNGV. This CDR3 region has 16 residues. The V and J ends lost 5 bases and 4 bases, in that order; junction bases with no gene match: 11. In DNA form, the CDR3 reads TGTGCCAGCAGCCTGATGATGGGGACAGGGGTTTACGAGCAGTACTTC. Encoded protein: CASSLMMGTGVYEQYF.

The gene calls are TRBV28 and TRBJ2-1; D is uncertain. CDR3 length equals 12 residues. Germline CDR1 MDHEN, CDR2 SYDVKM. Trimming shortened V by 5 bases and J by 5 bases, and 7 bases separated the two germline ends. CDR3 nucleotides: TGTGCCAGCAGTGAACTCGACAATGAGCAGTTCTTC. Its protein is CASSELDNEQFF. Using reference TRBV28 and TRBJ2-1 for the parts outside the CDR3, the full variable domain is DVKVTQSSRYLVKRTGEKVFLECVQDMDHENMFWYRQDPGLGLRLIYFSYDVKMKEKGDIPEGYSVSREKKERFSLILESASTNQTSMYLCASSELDNEQFFGPGTRLTVL.

The CDR3 protein is CASSHLSQETQYF. The CDR3, as DNA: TGTGCCAGCAGCCACCTCAGCCAAGAGACCCAGTACTTC. The chain carries TRBV3-1 (or the pseudogene TRBV3-2) and TRBJ2-5; no definite D call. The CDR3 has 13 amino acids. The V end lost 3 bases, the J end lost 1 base, and 6 bases lay between the germline ends. Germline CDR1 reads LGHDT; CDR2 reads YNNKEL (reference sequence).

The V gene is TRBV2, the J gene TRBJ2-1; 12 bases agree with TRBD2. The V gene end was trimmed by 7 bases and the J gene end by 7 bases; junction bases not matched to a gene: 11. Germline CDR1 is SNHLY and CDR2 is FYNNEI. The CDR3 extends over 16 amino acids. CDR3 DNA: TGTGCCAGCACCCCTATGGGGCTAGCGGGAGGGAATGAGCAGTTCTTC. It specifies CASTPMGLAGGNEQFF.